The clone carrying this TCR beta chain was counted between two and nine times. TCRdb passed the RT-PCR reads through MiXCR, listing each CDR3 protein once. The sample contains 500,000 or so distinct CDR3 sequences, around 9.9% of which appear only once. This record belongs to a study of response to subunit inactivated influenza vaccine. V was pared by 3 bases and J by 3 bases, with 2 bases of the junction left unmatched. Germline CDR1 reads LGHNA; CDR2 reads YSLEER. This CDR3 has 15 residues. This TCR derives from a man in his fifties who received an inactivated influenza vaccine. This sequence joins TRBV4-3 and TRBJ2-3; TRBD2 matches 11 bases. Source: PBMCs from blood, taken 35 to 45 days after vaccination. CDR3 protein: CASSHSGRATDTQYF. CDR3 nucleotide sequence: TGCGCCAGCAGCCATAGCGGGAGGGCGACAGATACGCAGTATTTT.